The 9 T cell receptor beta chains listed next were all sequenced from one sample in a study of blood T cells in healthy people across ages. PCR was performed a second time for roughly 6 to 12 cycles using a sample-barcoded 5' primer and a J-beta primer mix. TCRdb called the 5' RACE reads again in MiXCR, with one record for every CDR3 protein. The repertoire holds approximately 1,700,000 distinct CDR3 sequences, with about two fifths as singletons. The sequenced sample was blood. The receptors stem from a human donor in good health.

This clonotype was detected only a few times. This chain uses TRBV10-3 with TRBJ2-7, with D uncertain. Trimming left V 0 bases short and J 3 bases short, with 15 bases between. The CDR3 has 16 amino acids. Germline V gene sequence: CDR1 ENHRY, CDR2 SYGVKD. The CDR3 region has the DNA TGTGCCATCAGTGAGTCGATAGGTCAGGAGAACTACGAGCAGTACTTC. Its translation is CAISESIGQENYEQYF.

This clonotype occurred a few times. CDR3 nucleotide sequence: TGCAGTGCTAGCCCCCTAGGGACTAGCGGGGTTGATTCCTACGAGCAGTACTTC. This gives the protein CSASPLGTSGVDSYEQYF. The chain links TRBV20-1 to TRBJ2-7; the match to TRBD2 covers 13 bases. The V segment lost 3 bases and the J segment 1 base; nucleotides outside the gene matches: 12. Germline-derived CDR1 and CDR2 are DFQATT and SNEGSKA (reference sequence). CDR3 length equals 18 residues.

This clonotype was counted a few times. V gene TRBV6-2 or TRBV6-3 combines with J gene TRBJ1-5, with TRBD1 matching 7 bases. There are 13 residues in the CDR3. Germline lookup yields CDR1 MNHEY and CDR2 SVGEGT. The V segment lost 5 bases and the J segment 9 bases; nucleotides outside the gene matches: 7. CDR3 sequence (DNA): TGTGCCAGCAGTACCGACAGGGAATCGCCCCAGCATTTT. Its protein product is CASSTDRESPQHF.

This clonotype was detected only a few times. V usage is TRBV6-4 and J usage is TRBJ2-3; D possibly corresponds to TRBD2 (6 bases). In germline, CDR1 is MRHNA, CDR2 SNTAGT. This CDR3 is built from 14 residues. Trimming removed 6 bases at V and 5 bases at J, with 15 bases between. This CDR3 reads CASRRDSLGDTQYF. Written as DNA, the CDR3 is TGTGCCAGCAGAAGGGACTCCCTGGGAGATACGCAGTATTTT.

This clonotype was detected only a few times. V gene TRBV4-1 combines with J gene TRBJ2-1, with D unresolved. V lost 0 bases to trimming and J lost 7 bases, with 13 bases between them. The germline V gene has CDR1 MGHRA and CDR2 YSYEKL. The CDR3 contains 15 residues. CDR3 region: CASSQEVPRPNEQFF. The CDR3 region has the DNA TGCGCCAGCAGCCAAGAGGTCCCTAGACCTAATGAGCAGTTCTTC.

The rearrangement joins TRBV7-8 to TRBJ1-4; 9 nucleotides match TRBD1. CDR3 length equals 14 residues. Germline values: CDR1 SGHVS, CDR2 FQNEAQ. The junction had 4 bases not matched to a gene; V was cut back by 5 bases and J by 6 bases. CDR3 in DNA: TGTGCCAGCAGCCCCCGACAGGGGGATGAAAAACTGTTTTTT. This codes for CASSPRQGDEKLFF.

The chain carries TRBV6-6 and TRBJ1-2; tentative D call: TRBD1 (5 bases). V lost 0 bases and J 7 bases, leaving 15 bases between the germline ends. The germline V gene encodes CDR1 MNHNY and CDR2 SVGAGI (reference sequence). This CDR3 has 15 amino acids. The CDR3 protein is CASSYSVEGWGGYTF. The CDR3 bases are TGTGCCAGCAGTTACTCGGTTGAGGGGTGGGGTGGCTACACCTTC.

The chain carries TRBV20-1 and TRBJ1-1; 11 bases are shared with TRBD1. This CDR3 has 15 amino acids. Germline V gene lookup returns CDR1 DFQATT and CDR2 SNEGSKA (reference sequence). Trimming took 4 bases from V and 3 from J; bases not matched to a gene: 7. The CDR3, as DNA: TGCAGTGCTAAGGACAGGGGGCGCATCGACACTGAAGCTTTCTTT. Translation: CSAKDRGRIDTEAFF.

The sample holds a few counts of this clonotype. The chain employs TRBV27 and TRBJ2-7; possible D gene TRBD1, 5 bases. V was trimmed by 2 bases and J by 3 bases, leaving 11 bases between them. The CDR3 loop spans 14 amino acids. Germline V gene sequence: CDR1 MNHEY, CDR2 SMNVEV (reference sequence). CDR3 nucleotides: TGTGCCAGCAGTTTAATACAGGACCACTACGAGCAGTACTTC. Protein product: CASSLIQDHYEQYF.